The next 21 T cell receptor beta chains were all read from a single sample in a study of shared clonotypes between healthy human individuals. Libraries were prepared by immunoSEQ multiplex PCR; TCRdb keeps only in-frame clonotypes and omits some of them. The sample has roughly 500,000 clones; roughly 80% are singletons. The material sequenced was PBMCs. Source of these receptors: a woman between 40 and 50 years old in good health. Some clones in this sample may be carry-over from other donors' samples.

This clone appeared a single time. The chain joins TRBV7-2 to TRBJ2-7; 7 nucleotides agree with TRBD2. Germline V CDR1 and CDR2: SGHTA, FQGNSA. Trimming took 5 bases from V and 2 from J; bases not matched to a gene: 6. CDR3 length equals 14 residues. The CDR3 sequence: CASSPQAGTYEQYF. DNA for the CDR3: TGTGCCAGCAGCCCCCAAGCGGGAACCTACGAGCAGTACTTC.

This chain connects TRBV27 to TRBJ2-5; 10 bases map to TRBD1. The DNA end lines up better with TRBJ2-7; the J call may be wrong. Germline CDR1 and CDR2: MNHEY and SMNVEV (reference sequence). The CDR3 runs 16 residues. As DNA, the CDR3 is TGTGCCAGCAGTTTCGGCCGCGGGACAGGGGCCTACGAGCAGTACTTC. Amino acid sequence: CASSFGRGTGAYEQYF.

Details on this clone: In the same sample, other DNA sequences code for this CDR3. V usage is TRBV5-1 and J usage is TRBJ1-1, with D perhaps TRBD1 (5 bases). CDR1 and CDR2 (germline): SGHRS, YFSETQ. This CDR3 is built from 13 residues. The V and J ends lost 5 bases and 5 bases respectively, with 13 bases between them. The CDR3 loop is CASSLQGGTEAFF. CDR3 nucleotide sequence: TGCGCCAGCAGTTTGCAGGGCGGGACTGAAGCTTTCTTT. Full variable domain (missing parts from reference TRBV5-1 and TRBJ1-1): KAGVTQTPRYLIKTRGQQVTLSCSPISGHRSVSWYQQTPGQGLQFLFEYFSETQRNKGNFPGRFSGRQFSNSRSEMNVSTLELGDSALYLCASSLQGGTEAFFGQGTRLTVV.

At least ten counts were recorded for this clone. Other DNA sequences from this sample encode an identical CDR3 as well. The chain has TRBV11-2 and TRBJ2-3, with TRBD2 matching 7 bases. This CDR3 spans 16 amino acids. The germline gives CDR1 SGHAT, CDR2 FQNNGV. The trim removed 5 bases at V and 0 bases at J, leaving 8 bases unmatched. The CDR3 sequence: CASSLLRDYSTDTQYF. CDR3 DNA sequence: TGTGCCAGCAGCCTACTCCGGGACTACAGCACAGATACGCAGTATTTT.

As for this clone: One junction end disagrees with the germline gene, perhaps due to a read error. Different DNA sequences within this sample yield the same CDR3. The chain combines TRBV6-5 with TRBJ2-6; a possible D gene is TRBD2 (6 bases). Looked up from germline, CDR1 is MNHEY and CDR2 is SVGAGI. This CDR3 comprises 14 residues. The CDR3 DNA follows: TGTGCCAGCAGGGGACTCTCTGGGGCCAACGTCCTGACCTTC. Encoded protein: CASRGLSGANVLTF.

The table lists this clone with a few counts. The V call is TRBV28, the J call TRBJ1-4, with D possibly being TRBD1 (6 bases). Germline-derived CDR1 and CDR2 are MDHEN and SYDVKM. The CDR3 totals 12 residues. V was trimmed by 10 bases and J by 7 bases, leaving 13 bases between them. In DNA form, the CDR3 reads TGTGCCATCGGGACACAAGGTGAAAAACTGTTTTTT. Translation: CAIGTQGEKLFF.

The sample holds a few counts of this clone. A far larger clone is one nucleotide away, so this likely arose from a read error. The chain is built from TRBV5-4 and TRBJ1-1; no clear D. V lost 4 bases and J lost 3, with 13 bases in between. The CDR3 covers 14 residues. Germline CDR1 SGHNT, CDR2 YYREEE (reference sequence). Written as DNA, the CDR3 is TGTGCCAGCAGCAATACCGTGGTTGACACTGAAGCTTTCTTT. Translating it yields CASSNTVVDTEAFF.

The V gene is TRBV2, the J gene TRBJ2-5; D ambiguous. The CDR3 spans 12 residues. V lost 3 bases and J 4 bases, leaving 6 bases between the germline ends. CDR1 is SNHLY, CDR2 FYNNEI, per germline. The CDR3 DNA reads as TGTGCCAGCAGTGAGTCCAGAGAGACCCAGTACTTC. The encoded protein is CASSESRETQYF.

The genes are TRBV6-5 and TRBJ1-6; 7 bases line up with TRBD1. The germline V gene has CDR1 MNHEY and CDR2 SVGAGI. CDR3 length equals 14 residues. J gave up 7 bases and V 6 bases, and 6 bases lay outside the gene matches. CDR3 in amino acids: CASSTGTENSPLHF. In DNA, the CDR3 is TGTGCCAGCAGCACCGGGACAGAGAATTCACCCCTCCACTTT.

In regard to this clone: This may arise from a read error, as a much more abundant clone is one base away. The chain couples TRBV29-1 to TRBJ1-1; D is undetermined. Germline CDR1 SQVTM, CDR2 ANQGSEA. The CDR3 is made up of 11 amino acids. The V gene lost 4 bases and the J gene lost 6 bases, with 9 bases spanning the gap. The CDR3 nucleotides read TGCAGCGTTGCCCGAGGCTCTGAAGCTTTCTTT. This gives the protein CSVARGSEAFF.

The chain recombines TRBV20-1 with TRBJ2-7; possibly TRBD1 for D (5 bases). The length of the CDR3 is 11 residues. The germline gives CDR1 DFQATT, CDR2 SNEGSKA (reference sequence). The V end lost 6 bases, the J end lost 4 bases, and 10 bases lay between the germline ends. The CDR3, as DNA: TGCAGTGCCCCCAGGGTTTACGAGCAGTACTTC. This encodes CSAPRVYEQYF.

This chain links TRBV28 with TRBJ2-6, with unresolved D. The ends were cut back, 4 bases at V and 0 bases at J, with 10 bases in the middle. The CDR3 covers 16 residues. Germline V gene sequence: CDR1 MDHEN, CDR2 SYDVKM. For the CDR3, the DNA is TGTGCCAGCAGTTCGACGGCCTTCTCTGGGGCCAACGTCCTGACTTTC. It translates to CASSSTAFSGANVLTF.

The rearrangement links TRBV11-2 to TRBJ2-1, with 8 bases matching TRBD2. Germline CDR1 is SGHAT and CDR2 is FQNNGV. This CDR3 is 18 amino acids long. V shed 5 bases, J shed 3 bases, and the junction held 15 bases outside the gene matches. The CDR3 DNA reads TGTGCCAGCAGCCACCGGGTGGTCCTAGCGGGCCGCTACAATGAGCAGTTCTTC. Translated: CASSHRVVLAGRYNEQFF.

This clone occurred once. The chain uses TRBV7-8 and TRBJ1-5, with D possibly TRBD1 on 6 matching bases. Germline assignment: CDR1 SGHVS and CDR2 FQNEAQ. Trimming pared 1 base from V and 2 bases from J, leaving 9 bases between. The CDR3 length is 15 residues. CDR3: CASSLDAGGNQPQHF. The CDR3 DNA reads as TGTGCCAGCAGCTTAGATGCAGGGGGCAATCAGCCCCAGCATTTT.

The chain recombines TRBV5-1 with TRBJ2-7, with D possibly TRBD1 on 5 matching bases. CDR1 SGHRS and CDR2 YFSETQ come from the germline V gene. Trimming pared 5 bases from V and 5 bases from J, leaving 14 bases between. The CDR3 sequence is 13 residues long. CDR3 coding DNA: TGCGCCAGCAGGTCCAGGGATGCGAACGAGCAGTACTTC. This codes for CASRSRDANEQYF.

The rearrangement uses TRBV28 and TRBJ2-7; 9 positions agree with TRBD1. V lost 4 bases and J lost 6; bases outside the gene matches: 7. Germline CDR1 reads MDHEN; CDR2 reads SYDVKM. There are 14 residues in the CDR3. The CDR3 loop reads CASSSPGQGGEQYF. DNA for the CDR3: TGTGCCAGCAGTTCTCCGGGACAGGGTGGCGAGCAGTACTTC.

The chain recombines TRBV28 with TRBJ2-1; TRBD1 matches 8 bases. The junction had 7 bases not matched to a gene; V was cut back by 6 bases and J by 15 bases. Germline V gene lookup returns CDR1 MDHEN and CDR2 SYDVKM. CDR3 size: 11 residues. The chain's CDR3 is CASRGRDRTFF. In nucleotides, the CDR3 is TGTGCCAGCAGGGGCCGGGACAGGACGTTCTTC. Looking up the rest from reference TRBV28 and TRBJ2-1 gives the full variable domain: DVKVTQSSRYLVKRTGEKVFLECVQDMDHENMFWYRQDPGLGLRLIYFSYDVKMKEKGDIPEGYSVSREKKERFSLILESASTNQTSMYLCASRGRDRTFFGPGTRLTVL.

The gene calls are TRBV28 and TRBJ1-5; no reliable D call. The CDR3 runs 14 residues. The V gene lost 1 base and the J gene lost 0 bases, with 4 bases spanning the gap. Germline V gives CDR1 MDHEN, CDR2 SYDVKM. The DNA of the CDR3 is TGTGCCAGCAGTTTATCTCTTAGCAATCAGCCCCAGCATTTT. Encoded protein: CASSLSLSNQPQHF. The full variable domain, completed using reference TRBV28 and TRBJ1-5, is DVKVTQSSRYLVKRTGEKVFLECVQDMDHENMFWYRQDPGLGLRLIYFSYDVKMKEKGDIPEGYSVSREKKERFSLILESASTNQTSMYLCASSLSLSNQPQHFGDGTRLSIL.

The rearrangement joins TRBV7-3 to TRBJ2-1; possible D gene TRBD2, 5 bases. CDR1 is SGHTA, CDR2 FQGTGA, per germline. This CDR3 has 14 residues. V dropped 2 bases and J dropped 2 bases, with 7 bases sitting between them. The CDR3 DNA follows: TGTGCCAGCAGCTTAGGAGGAACCTACAATGAGCAGTTCTTC. The encoded protein is CASSLGGTYNEQFF.

The chain uses TRBV18 and TRBJ1-1; D is ambiguous. Looked up from germline, CDR1 is KGHSH and CDR2 is LQKENI. The ends were cut back, 3 bases at V and 1 base at J, with 15 bases in the middle. CDR3 length equals 16 residues. CDR3 loop: CASSPRAARGNTEAFF. CDR3 sequence (DNA): TGTGCCAGCTCACCTAGGGCTGCCCGGGGGAACACTGAAGCTTTCTTT.

The chain is built from TRBV15 and TRBJ2-3, with D possibly TRBD2 on 6 matching bases. Germline V gene data show CDR1 as LNHNV and CDR2 as YYDKDF (reference sequence). V lost 5 bases to trimming and J lost 2 bases, with 23 bases between them. The CDR3 totals 18 residues. The chain's CDR3 is CATSSQKPGLHFTDTQYF. CDR3 bases: TGTGCCACCAGCTCTCAGAAGCCGGGACTTCACTTCACAGATACGCAGTATTTT.